Presented here are 23 T cell receptor beta chains from one specimen sequenced in a study of CXCR3-negative and CXCR3-positive naive CD8 T cells (dated by TCRdb to the late 2010s). The paper as a whole reports these results and caveats: TRB CDR3s from CXCR3-positive naive cells showed higher hydrophobicity (lower Kidera factor 4), lower energy, and higher strength and volume indices than CXCR3-negative naive cells.

No antigen has been identified for these receptors. TCRdb names NextSeq 550 as the instrument used. The Human TCR Profiling Kit (MiLaboratory) was used to prepare UMI-labeled 5' RACE TRB cDNA libraries. Through TCRdb reprocessing, the reads give one entry per CDR3 protein sequence; DNA is omitted. The data table for this sample lists about 85,000 distinct CDR3 sequences. The leading ten clones occupy roughly 0.89% of the sample. The specimen was naive CXCR3+ CD8+ T cells from blood. The cell subset or site label for this specimen denotes: CD45RO-CCR7+CD27+CD95- naive CD8+ T cells expressing CXCR3 (TNR3+). These receptors were taken from a human donor in good health. Some clones in this sample may be carry-over from other donors' samples.

The chain recombines TRBV28 with TRBJ1-5. CDR1 is MDHEN, CDR2 SYDVKM, per germline. The CDR3 runs to 16 residues. The CDR3 reads CASRGIDRDSNQPQHF. The full variable domain, completed using reference TRBV28 and TRBJ1-5, is DVKVTQSSRYLVKRTGEKVFLECVQDMDHENMFWYRQDPGLGLRLIYFSYDVKMKEKGDIPEGYSVSREKKERFSLILESASTNQTSMYLCASRGIDRDSNQPQHFGDGTRLSIL.

The chain couples TRBV7-8 to TRBJ2-5. The germline V gene encodes CDR1 SGHVS and CDR2 FQNEAQ. The CDR3 contains 14 residues. The CDR3 sequence: CASSGVVNQETQYF.

The chain employs TRBV27 and TRBJ2-2; TCRdb lists TRBD1, though no DNA is available to test this call. The CDR3 has 18 residues. Germline V gene lookup returns CDR1 MNHEY and CDR2 SMNVEV (reference sequence). CDR3 in amino acids: CASRGTGNRAYYAGELFF.

The chain links TRBV10-1 to TRBJ2-5; TCRdb reports TRBD1, a call that lacks DNA to check it against. Per germline, CDR1 WNHNN and CDR2 SYGVQD (reference sequence). The CDR3 extends over 15 amino acids. This CDR3 reads CASSGPPAGEETQYF.

This chain uses TRBV20-1 with TRBJ2-2. This CDR3 has 12 residues. In germline, CDR1 is DFQATT, CDR2 SNEGSKA (reference sequence). The CDR3 sequence is CSARTTTGELFF.

The chain links TRBV12-3 or TRBV12-4 to TRBJ1-2; the D gene TCRdb calls, TRBD1, cannot be checked with no DNA. CDR3 length equals 15 residues. The chain's CDR3 is CASSPGDSLDYGYTF.

The CDR3 spells CASRSRGGTSYEQYF. This rearrangement joins TRBV28 to TRBJ2-7; the TCRdb D gene call, TRBD2, has no DNA to confirm it. The CDR3 sequence is 15 residues long. Germline CDR1 is MDHEN and CDR2 is SYDVKM.

J is TRBJ2-2 and V is TRBV14; the D gene TCRdb calls, TRBD1, cannot be checked with no DNA. Germline assignment: CDR1 SGHDN and CDR2 FVKESK. The CDR3 is made up of 13 amino acids. CDR3 amino acids: CASSPGVYGELFF.

The chain links TRBV7-2 to TRBJ2-3; the TCRdb call, TRBD2, lacks DNA for checking. Germline V gene data show CDR1 as SGHTA and CDR2 as FQGNSA. The CDR3 extends over 15 amino acids. This CDR3 is CASSSAWEDTDTQYF.

The rearrangement links TRBV12-3 or TRBV12-4 to TRBJ2-5; TCRdb returns TRBD1, unconfirmable since there is no DNA. The CDR3 sequence is 14 residues long. CDR3 in amino acids: CASSPGQNQETQYF.

The chain carries TRBV29-1 and TRBJ2-1; TCRdb designates TRBD1, a call that cannot be tested without DNA. Germline lookup yields CDR1 SQVTM and CDR2 ANQGSEA. The CDR3 extends over 12 amino acids. This chain's CDR3 is CSVAGYYNEQFF.

The gene calls are TRBV6-5 and TRBJ2-4; TCRdb designates TRBD1, a call that cannot be tested without DNA. The germline CDR1 and CDR2 sequences are MNHEY and SVGAGI. The CDR3 runs 15 residues. The CDR3 reads CASSYYRVGENIQYF.

V is TRBV29-1 and J is TRBJ1-1; with no DNA, the TCRdb D assignment of TRBD1 cannot be verified. Germline CDR1 reads SQVTM; CDR2 reads ANQGSEA. This CDR3 is built from 18 residues. CDR3 sequence: CSVEDVDRGKGMNTEAFF. Combining the CDR3 with reference TRBV29-1 and TRBJ1-1 gives the whole variable domain SAVISQKPSRDICQRGTSLTIQCQVDSQVTMMFWYRQQPGQSLTLIATANQGSEATYESGFVIDKFPISRPNLTFSTLTVSNMSPEDSSIYLCSVEDVDRGKGMNTEAFFGQGTRLTVV.

The J gene is TRBJ2-5, the V gene TRBV28; the TRBD1 assignment by TCRdb is unverifiable without DNA. The germline V gene encodes CDR1 MDHEN and CDR2 SYDVKM. The CDR3 loop spans 14 amino acids. The CDR3 reads CASRPWPAKETQYF.

The rearrangement joins TRBV4-3 to TRBJ2-3. Germline V gene lookup returns CDR1 LGHNA and CDR2 YSLEER. This CDR3 spans 15 amino acids. The CDR3 sequence is CASSQDGSDGDTQYF.

The rearrangement links TRBV11-3 to TRBJ2-1; checking the TCRdb D call of TRBD1 is not possible without DNA. Looked up from germline, CDR1 is SGHNT and CDR2 is YENEEA. This CDR3 has 17 residues. This CDR3 is CASSLDHPGTTYNEQFF.

V gene TRBV29-1 combines with J gene TRBJ2-7; checking the TCRdb D call of TRBD2 is not possible without DNA. The CDR3 totals 13 residues. CDR1 is SQVTM and CDR2 is ANQGSEA in the germline V gene. The CDR3 region is CSVETSGSYEQYF.

This CDR3 is CASSPDHGAETQYF. The chain carries TRBV11-2 and TRBJ2-5. CDR3 length: 14 residues. Germline-derived CDR1 and CDR2 are SGHAT and FQNNGV.

V is TRBV7-6 and J is TRBJ2-1. CDR3 length: 14 amino acids. CDR1 is SGHVS and CDR2 is FNYEAQ in the germline V gene. Here the CDR3 reads CASSSRPFPDEQFF.

V is TRBV28 and J is TRBJ2-1; without DNA, the TCRdb call of TRBD2 cannot be checked. The germline gives CDR1 MDHEN, CDR2 SYDVKM. The CDR3 contains 15 residues. This chain's CDR3 is CASSPGTSGSDEQFF.

This sequence joins TRBV29-1 and TRBJ2-1; TCRdb returns TRBD1, unconfirmable since there is no DNA. Looked up from germline, CDR1 is SQVTM and CDR2 is ANQGSEA. The CDR3 is made up of 12 amino acids. The CDR3 region is CSVEEGAYEQFF.

This chain joins TRBV20-1 and TRBJ2-3; TCRdb picks TRBD2, but there is no DNA to check that call. From germline, CDR1 is DFQATT and CDR2 SNEGSKA (reference sequence). The CDR3 spans 14 residues. CDR3 residues: CSAIAGVLTDTQYF.

The chain joins TRBV12-3 or TRBV12-4 to TRBJ2-5; TCRdb gives TRBD1 as the D gene, but with no DNA this cannot be confirmed. This CDR3 comprises 17 residues. The CDR3 region is CASSSWTTPAQQETQYF.